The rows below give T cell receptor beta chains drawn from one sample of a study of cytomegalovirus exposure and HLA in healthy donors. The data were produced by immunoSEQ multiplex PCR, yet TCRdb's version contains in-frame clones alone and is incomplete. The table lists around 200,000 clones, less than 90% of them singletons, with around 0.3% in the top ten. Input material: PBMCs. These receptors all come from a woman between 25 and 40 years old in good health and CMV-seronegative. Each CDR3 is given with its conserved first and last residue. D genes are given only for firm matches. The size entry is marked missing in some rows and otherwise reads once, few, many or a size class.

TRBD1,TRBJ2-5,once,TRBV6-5,TGTGCCAGCAGTCATACAGGGGGCTGGCAAGAGACCCAGTACTTC,CASSHTGGWQETQYF
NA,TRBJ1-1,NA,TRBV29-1,TGCAGCTTGAGGGATACGGGAGGGGACACTGAAGCTTTCTTT,CSLRDTGGDTEAFF
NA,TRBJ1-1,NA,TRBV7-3,TGTGCCAGCAGCTTAACAACAGGGATAGGGAGTTGGGCTTTCTTT,CASSLTTGIGSWAFF
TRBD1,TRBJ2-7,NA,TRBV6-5,TGTGCCAGCAGAACCGCGGACAGGTTGGTGTACGAGCAGTACTTC,CASRTADRLVYEQYF
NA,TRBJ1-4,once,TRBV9,TGTGCCAGCAGCGTGACGGGGGTCAATGAAAAACTGTTTTTT,CASSVTGVNEKLFF
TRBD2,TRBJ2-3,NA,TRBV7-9,TGTGCCAGCAGCCCCTCAGCGGGAGGGCCCCCAGATACGCAGTATTTT,CASSPSAGGPPDTQYF
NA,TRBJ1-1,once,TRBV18,TGTGCCAGCTCACCACTTATCGGGATCACTGAAGCTTTCTTT,CASSPLIGITEAFF
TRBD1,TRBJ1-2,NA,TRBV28,TGTGCCAGCAGTCCTATTAATCCGGGACAGGATTTCGGGGGTGGCTACACCTTC,CASSPINPGQDFGGGYTF
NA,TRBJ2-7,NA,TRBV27,TGTGCCAGCAGTCTGACCCCGGGGAGGACCTACGAGCAGTACTTC,CASSLTPGRTYEQYF
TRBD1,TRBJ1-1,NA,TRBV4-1,TGCGCCAGCAGCCAAATGGAGACAGGGGAGAACACTGAAGCTTTCTTT,CASSQMETGENTEAFF
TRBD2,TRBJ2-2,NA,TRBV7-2,TGTGCCAGCAGCTCCGGGACTACCCGAACCGGGGAGCTGTTTTTT,CASSSGTTRTGELFF
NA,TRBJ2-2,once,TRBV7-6,TGTGCCAGCACCCCAGTCCTGAGACCTCGGGGCACCGGGGAGCTGTTTTTT,CASTPVLRPRGTGELFF
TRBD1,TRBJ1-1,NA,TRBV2,TGTGCCAGCAGCTCCCGGACAGGGGTTCCCGAAGCTTTCTTT,CASSSRTGVPEAFF
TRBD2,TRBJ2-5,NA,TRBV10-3,TGTGCCATCACCCCCGGACTAGGGGAGACCCAGTACTTC,CAITPGLGETQYF
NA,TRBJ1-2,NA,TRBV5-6,TGTGCCAGCAGCTTGGTGAGCCCTAAACGAAGGGGCCACACCTTC,CASSLVSPKRRGHTF
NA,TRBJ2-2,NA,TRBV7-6,TGTGCCAGCAGCCCCATTGGGGCCTTGAACACCGGGGAGCTGTTTTTT,CASSPIGALNTGELFF
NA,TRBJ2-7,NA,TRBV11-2,TGTGCCAGCAGCTTAGATAGAGGCTACCTCTACGAGCAGTACTTC,CASSLDRGYLYEQYF
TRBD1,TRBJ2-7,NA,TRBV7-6,TGTGCCAGCAGCTACTCGACAGGGCCGTTATACGAGCAGTACTTC,CASSYSTGPLYEQYF
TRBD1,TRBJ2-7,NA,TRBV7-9,TGTGCCAGCAGCTCCAGGGGGGAGCAGTACTTC,CASSSRGEQYF
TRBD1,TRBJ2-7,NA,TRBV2,TGTGCCAGCAGCAGGGGACAGTCCTACGAGCAGTACTTC,CASSRGQSYEQYF
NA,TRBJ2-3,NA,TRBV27,TGTGCCAGCAGTTTCACAGGGATTGTAGATACGCAGTATTTT,CASSFTGIVDTQYF
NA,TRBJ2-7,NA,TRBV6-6,TGTGCCAGCCGCACACCTCCAGGGGACGAGCAGTACTTC,CASRTPPGDEQYF
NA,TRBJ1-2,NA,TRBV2,TGTGCCAGCAGTCTGATGGGGGGACGGGACTATGGCTACACCTTC,CASSLMGGRDYGYTF
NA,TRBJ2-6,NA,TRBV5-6,TGTGCCAGCAGCTTTGGGCTCTCTGGGGCCAACGTCCTGACTTTC,CASSFGLSGANVLTF
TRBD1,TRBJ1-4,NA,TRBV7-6,TGTGCCAGCAGCGAGACAGGGGATGAAAAACTGTTTTTT,CASSETGDEKLFF
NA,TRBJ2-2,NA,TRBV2,TGTGCCAGCAGTGATTCAGGGTTGGGGGAGCTGTTTTTT,CASSDSGLGELFF
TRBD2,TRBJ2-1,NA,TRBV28,TGTGCCAGCAGCAAACTAGCGGGAGGGCGAGAGGAGCAGTTCTTC,CASSKLAGGREEQFF